Listed here are 17 T cell receptor beta chains from one sample, sequenced in a study of post-analysis software for immune sequencing data. cDNA libraries for TCR beta contained unique molecular identifiers. TCRdb passed the PCR reads through MiXCR, listing each CDR3 protein once. The table records roughly 870,000 distinct CDR3 sequences, 53% of them present only once. Study-level findings and limits: Higher frequency in patients than in controls was seen for roughly 5 TRBV segments, with TRBV5-6, TRBV5-1 and TRBV20-1 among them.

The antigens for these receptors are not known. The sequencing input was blood. The receptors come from a girl between 5 and 17 years old with multiple sclerosis.

This clonotype was found many times. This sequence joins TRBV5-1 and TRBJ2-3; possibly TRBD2 for D (5 bases). The CDR3 loop spans 14 amino acids. Germline-derived CDR1 and CDR2 are SGHRS and YFSETQ. V was pared by 4 bases and J by 9 bases, with 18 bases between. The CDR3 region is CASSLRASGETQYF. For the CDR3, the DNA is TGCGCCAGCAGCCTGAGGGCTAGTGGGGAGACGCAGTATTTT.

There are a few counts of this clonotype. The chain uses TRBV6-5 and TRBJ1-2; D might be TRBD1 (5 bases). Germline lookup yields CDR1 MNHEY and CDR2 SVGAGI. Trimming cost V 7 bases and J 4 bases, with 13 bases left between them. The CDR3 spans 13 residues. The CDR3 reads CASTPGSSYGYTF. For the CDR3, the DNA is TGTGCCAGCACTCCAGGGAGTTCCTATGGCTACACCTTC.

V and J are TRBV12-3 or TRBV12-4 and TRBJ2-7; no definite D call. The CDR3 length is 16 residues. With 5 bases removed from V and 3 bases from J, the gap between germline ends came to 20 bases. This CDR3 is CASSPYTYGDNYEQYF. CDR3 DNA: TGTGCCAGCAGTCCCTACACTTACGGCGACAACTACGAGCAGTACTTC.

This clonotype was found once. The chain is built from TRBV29-1 and TRBJ2-7, with D possibly matching TRBD1 (6 bases). Trimming took 3 bases from V and 4 from J, leaving 19 bases between them. This CDR3 is 15 amino acids long. Germline CDR1 SQVTM, CDR2 ANQGSEA. CDR3: CSVERGRGYGYEQYF. The CDR3, as DNA: TGCAGCGTTGAGAGAGGCAGGGGTTATGGATACGAGCAGTACTTC.

This clonotype was counted between two and nine times. The gene calls are TRBV6-2 or TRBV6-3 and TRBJ2-4; 12 nucleotides match TRBD2. The DNA end lines up better with TRBJ2-7; the J call may be wrong. The CDR3 has 16 residues. The germline CDR1 and CDR2 sequences are MNHEY and SVGEGT. CDR3 in amino acids: CASSPPGGLAGYEQYF. The DNA of the CDR3 is TGTGCCAGCAGTCCCCCAGGCGGACTAGCGGGGTACGAGCAGTACTTC.

The V call is TRBV20-1, the J call TRBJ2-1; 9 nucleotides line up with TRBD1. Per the germline V gene, CDR1 is DFQATT and CDR2 is SNEGSKA (reference sequence). The V and J ends lost 2 bases and 1 base, in that order; junction bases with no gene match: 9. This CDR3 contains 17 residues. CDR3: CSARRPPDRGSYNEQFF. The CDR3 coding sequence is TGCAGTGCTAGAAGGCCCCCGGACAGGGGATCCTACAATGAGCAGTTCTTC.

The genes are TRBV14 and TRBJ2-1, with D perhaps TRBD2 (6 bases). Germline values: CDR1 SGHDN, CDR2 FVKESK. V shed 3 bases and J shed 5 bases, with 20 bases lying between them. The CDR3 totals 17 residues. In DNA form, the CDR3 reads TGTGCCAGCAGCCAGTTGGAAGGGTATAGCGGCGACAATGAGCAGTTCTTC. Translating gives CASSQLEGYSGDNEQFF.

The chain employs TRBV5-1 and TRBJ2-3; D gene uncertain. The CDR3 is 13 amino acids. The V and J ends lost 1 base and 4 bases respectively, with 7 bases between them. CDR1 is SGHRS, CDR2 YFSETQ, per germline. The CDR3 loop reads CASSLHLADTQYF. The DNA for the CDR3 is TGCGCCAGCAGCTTGCACCTAGCAGATACGCAGTATTTT.

This chain uses TRBV27 with TRBJ2-1; D not resolved. The V end was cut by 6 bases, the J end by 2 bases, with 11 bases between. The CDR3 is 14 amino acids. CDR1 and CDR2 from the germline V gene are MNHEY and SMNVEV (reference sequence). CDR3 sequence: CASSGRHPYNEQFF. DNA of the CDR3: TGTGCCAGCAGCGGCCGGCATCCCTACAATGAGCAGTTCTTC.

V is TRBV7-2 and J is TRBJ2-7; 11 positions match TRBD2. The junction had 1 base not matched to a gene; V was cut back by 3 bases and J by 0 bases. The CDR3 runs to 15 residues. Germline CDR1 SGHTA, CDR2 FQGNSA. Here the CDR3 DNA reads TGTGCCAGCAGCTTGACTAGCGGGAACTCCTACGAGCAGTACTTC. It codes for CASSLTSGNSYEQYF.

The chain joins TRBV5-1 to TRBJ2-4, with TRBD2 matching 11 bases. The length of the CDR3 is 19 residues. The trim removed 0 bases at V and 5 bases at J, leaving 13 bases unmatched. The germline CDR1 and CDR2 sequences are SGHRS and YFSETQ. DNA of the CDR3: TGCGCCAGCAGCTTGGAGGTCTTAGCGGGGGGGCCGGTCGAAAACATTCAGTACTTC. It yields the protein CASSLEVLAGGPVENIQYF.

This clonotype occurred a few times. The chain employs TRBV4-1 and TRBJ2-7; D uncertain. Germline V gene sequence: CDR1 MGHRA, CDR2 YSYEKL. V was trimmed by 0 bases and J by 4 bases, leaving 7 bases between them. This CDR3 comprises 13 residues. The CDR3 is CASSQEQRYEQYF. DNA for the CDR3: TGCGCCAGCAGCCAAGAACAGCGATACGAGCAGTACTTC.

This chain uses TRBV20-1 with TRBJ2-7; D perhaps matches TRBD2 (5 bases). The CDR3 covers 13 residues. CDR1 and CDR2 (germline): DFQATT, SNEGSKA (reference sequence). Trimming removed 1 base from V and 2 bases from J, with 9 bases in between. CDR3 sequence: CSARGQTTYEQYF. The DNA for the CDR3 is TGCAGTGCTAGAGGCCAGACTACCTACGAGCAGTACTTC.

J is TRBJ1-1 and V is TRBV6-1, with 7 nucleotides matching TRBD1. The V segment lost 7 bases and the J segment 1 base; nucleotides outside the gene matches: 12. This CDR3 has 16 amino acids. Germline CDR1 is MNHNS and CDR2 is SASEGT. The CDR3 protein is CASIQDGAGGNTEAFF. As DNA, the CDR3 is TGTGCCAGCATCCAGGACGGGGCAGGGGGGAACACTGAAGCTTTCTTT.

V gene TRBV7-3 combines with J gene TRBJ2-1, with 12 bases lining up with TRBD2. V lost 5 bases to trimming and J lost 3 bases; unmatched junction nucleotides: 5. Germline V gives CDR1 SGHTA, CDR2 FQGTGA. This CDR3 is built from 16 residues. CDR3: CASSTQGLAGYNEQFF. In nucleotides, the CDR3 is TGTGCCAGCAGCACGCAGGGACTAGCGGGCTACAATGAGCAGTTCTTC.

The chain couples TRBV7-9 to TRBJ1-5; 9 bases line up with TRBD1. The germline V gene has CDR1 SEHNR and CDR2 FQNEAQ (reference sequence). Germline trimming cut 5 bases from V and 1 base from J; bases unmatched to any gene: 18. CDR3 length: 20 residues. Here the CDR3 reads CASSLTVPGTGSISNQPQHF. CDR3 DNA: TGTGCCAGCAGCCTTACGGTTCCCGGGACAGGGAGTATAAGCAATCAGCCCCAGCATTTT.

The chain joins TRBV20-1 to TRBJ2-7; 9 bases line up with TRBD2. This CDR3 is 14 amino acids long. Looked up from germline, CDR1 is DFQATT and CDR2 is SNEGSKA (reference sequence). The CDR3 sequence is CSPTPLAGTYEQYF. The CDR3 DNA reads TGCAGCCCCACGCCGCTAGCGGGAACGTACGAGCAGTACTTC.